This T cell receptor (beta chain) was sequenced for a study of cytomegalovirus exposure and HLA in healthy donors. TCRdb's copy holds only in-frame clones and misses some; the assay was immunoSEQ multiplex PCR. Altogether some 140,000 clones are present, about 86% being singletons, with the ten largest covering around 22%. J was trimmed by 4 bases and V by 4 bases; bases with no gene match: 9. Germline assignment: CDR1 LNHDA and CDR2 SQIVND (reference sequence). The CDR3 covers 15 residues. The sequence was obtained from a man aged 18 to 35 in good health and CMV-seropositive. Sequenced sample: PBMCs. The V gene is TRBV19, the J gene TRBJ1-2; 7 bases are a match to TRBD1. CDR3 residues: CASSTYRQGGYGYTF. For the CDR3, the DNA is TGTGCCAGTAGTACCTACCGACAGGGCGGCTATGGCTACACCTTC. Variable domain in full (rest from reference TRBV19 and TRBJ1-2): DGGITQSPKYLFRKEGQNVTLSCEQNLNHDAMYWYRQDPGQGLRLIYYSQIVNDFQKGDIAEGYSVSREKKESFPLTVTSAQKNPTAFYLCASSTYRQGGYGYTFGSGTRLTVV.